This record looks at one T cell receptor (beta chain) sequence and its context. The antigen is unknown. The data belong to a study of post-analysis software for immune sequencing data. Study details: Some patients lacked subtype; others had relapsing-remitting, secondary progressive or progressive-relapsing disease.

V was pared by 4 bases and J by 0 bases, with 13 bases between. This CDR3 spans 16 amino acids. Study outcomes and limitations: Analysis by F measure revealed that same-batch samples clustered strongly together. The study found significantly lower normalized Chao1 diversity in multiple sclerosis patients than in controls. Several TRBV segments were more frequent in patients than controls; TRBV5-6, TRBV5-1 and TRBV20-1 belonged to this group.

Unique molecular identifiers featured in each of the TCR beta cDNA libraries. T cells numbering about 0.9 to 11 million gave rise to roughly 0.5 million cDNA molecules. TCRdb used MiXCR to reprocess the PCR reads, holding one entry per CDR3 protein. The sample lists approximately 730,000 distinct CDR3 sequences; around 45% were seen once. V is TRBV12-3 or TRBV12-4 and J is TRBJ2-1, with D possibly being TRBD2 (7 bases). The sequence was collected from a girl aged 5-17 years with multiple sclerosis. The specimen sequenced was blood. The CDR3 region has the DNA TGTGCCAGCAGTTCGAAGGGGGGGCTCTCCTACAATGAGCAGTTCTTC. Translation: CASSSKGGLSYNEQFF.